This TCR beta chain was captured by sequencing in a study of early T cells in non-severe SARS-CoV-2 infection. Turning to the study itself: Sequenced bulk RNA came from whole blood that was unsorted, and chains were unpaired.

Each cDNA molecule carried a unique molecular identifier. TCRdb passed the 5' RACE reads through MiXCR, listing each CDR3 protein once. The table has some 48,000 distinct CDR3 sequences, about 13% seen once. Study-level results: Comparison of clonotypes with VDJdb favored anti-spike CD8 responses while missing private and CD4 specificities.

This clonotype occurred a few times. Its target is unknown. A junction boundary mismatches the germline segment, possibly from a read error. The CDR3 sequence is 13 residues long. Germline V gives CDR1 SQVTM, CDR2 ANQGSEA. This TCR came from an adult who was a healthcare worker with PCR-confirmed SARS-CoV-2 infection or an uninfected control (not recorded which). Sequencing was carried out using whole blood. This chain uses TRBV29-1 with TRBJ1-5; TRBD1 is a possible D gene (6 bases). The CDR3: CSAGLGGNRPQHF. In DNA, the CDR3 is TGCAGCGCCGGGCTCGGGGGCAATCGGCCCCAGCATTTT. Complete variable domain (other parts from reference TRBV29-1 and TRBJ1-5): SAVISQKPSRDICQRGTSLTIQCQVDSQVTMMFWYRQQPGQSLTLIATANQGSEATYESGFVIDKFPISRPNLTFSTLTVSNMSPEDSSIYLCSAGLGGNRPQHFGDGTRLSIL.